A single sample gave rise to the 6 T cell receptor beta chains below, sequenced in a study of T cells in Graves' hyperthyroidism and ophthalmopathy. Template material for amplifying TCR beta CDR3 regions consisted of RNA transcripts. First-round RT-PCR of the TCR CDR3 relied on the HTBI primer set. MiXCR, applied by TCRdb to the multiplex PCR reads, yields one record per CDR3 protein. The repertoire has hundreds of thousands of distinct CDR3 sequences, about 20% of them found once; the top ten carry around 64%. Sequencing input: blood. The receptors here all came from a man aged 25-40 years with Graves' ophthalmopathy.

This clonotype was observed a few times. This sequence joins TRBV5-1 and TRBJ2-1; D is perhaps TRBD2 (6 bases). Trimming pared 0 bases from V and 8 bases from J, leaving 15 bases between. The CDR3 is 15 residues long. Germline CDR1 SGHRS, CDR2 YFSETQ. This chain's CDR3 is CASSLDRRGSDEQFF. The DNA of the CDR3 is TGCGCCAGCAGCTTGGATCGGCGGGGCTCGGATGAGCAGTTCTTC.

The V and J genes are TRBV6-5 and TRBJ2-3, with no clear D. Germline V CDR1 and CDR2: MNHEY, SVGAGI. V lost 0 bases and J 1 base, leaving 11 bases between the germline ends. The CDR3 has 16 residues. DNA of the CDR3: TGTGCCAGCAGTTACTCCAGCGTTATCGGCACAGATACGCAGTATTTT. Protein sequence: CASSYSSVIGTDTQYF.

This clonotype showed up many times. The chain is built from TRBV7-9 and TRBJ1-1, with no clear D. Germline-derived CDR1 and CDR2 are SEHNR and FQNEAQ (reference sequence). The CDR3 is 13 residues long. Trimming removed 0 bases from V and 2 bases from J, with 4 bases in between. CDR3: CASSLAYNTEAFF. In DNA, the CDR3 is TGTGCCAGCAGCTTAGCATACAACACTGAAGCTTTCTTT.

CDR3 in amino acids: CASSILGSSEETQYF. The DNA of the CDR3 is TGTGCCAGCAGTATCCTTGGATCCTCCGAGGAGACCCAGTACTTC. The rearrangement links TRBV6-1 to TRBJ2-5, with unresolved D. Trimming took 5 bases from V and 5 from J, leaving 18 bases between them. The CDR3 runs 15 residues. Germline V gene sequence: CDR1 MNHNS, CDR2 SASEGT.

This clonotype was seen at least ten times. The V gene is TRBV7-3, the J gene TRBJ2-5; D is tentatively TRBD1 or TRBD2 (5 bases each). The CDR3 is made up of 13 amino acids. V was pared by 10 bases and J by 5 bases, with 17 bases between. Germline lookup yields CDR1 SGHTA and CDR2 FQGTGA. DNA for the CDR3: TGTGCCACCTCGACGGGGCATGGCGAGACCCAGTACTTC. Encoded protein: CATSTGHGETQYF.

This chain links TRBV20-1 with TRBJ2-7; no reliable D call. V shed 3 bases and J shed 4 bases, with 7 bases lying between them. The CDR3 length is 11 residues. Per the germline V gene, CDR1 is DFQATT and CDR2 is SNEGSKA (reference sequence). The CDR3 DNA reads TGCAGTGCTAGGAGCAGGTACGAGCAGTACTTC. Protein product: CSARSRYEQYF.